These T cell receptor beta chains were read from a single sample in a study of blood T cell repertoires in COVID-19. Clones were sequenced by immunoSEQ multiplex PCR, and TCRdb holds only the in-frame ones, with some missing. The sample has 200,000 to 300,000 clones, 88% seen once. Material: peripheral blood. These receptors came from a man aged 55 to 70 who had recovered from COVID-19. The CDR3 runs from the conserved cysteine through the conserved F or W.

v_gene: TRBV30; j_gene: TRBJ1-2; CDR3aa: CAWTRQIPPTGYTF
v_gene: TRBV24-1; j_gene: TRBJ2-5; CDR3aa: CATSDLGLHQETQYF
v_gene: TRBV7-2; j_gene: TRBJ2-2; CDR3aa: CASSPLAGELFF
v_gene: TRBV5-1; j_gene: TRBJ1-5; CDR3aa: CASSLGPAQNQPQHF
v_gene: TRBV7-3; j_gene: TRBJ2-1; CDR3aa: CASSLSGGSSYNEQFF
v_gene: TRBV18; j_gene: TRBJ2-5; CDR3aa: CASSPNSGGWTQYF
v_gene: TRBV2; j_gene: TRBJ1-3; CDR3aa: CASSDFGGSGNTIYF
v_gene: TRBV6-5; j_gene: TRBJ1-1; CDR3aa: CASTEDRLTEAFF
v_gene: TRBV4-2; j_gene: TRBJ2-5; CDR3aa: CASSFRPSVQETQYF
v_gene: TRBV19; j_gene: TRBJ1-4; CDR3aa: CASSKTGGGEKLFF
v_gene: TRBV10-3; j_gene: TRBJ1-3; CDR3aa: CAIRPGQGEGNTIYF
v_gene: TRBV25-1; j_gene: TRBJ1-6; CDR3aa: CASSVTGGRSPLHF
v_gene: TRBV4-1; j_gene: TRBJ1-3; CDR3aa: CASSQEKDRADSGNTIYF
v_gene: TRBV5-1; j_gene: TRBJ2-3; CDR3aa: CASSSGTSGGQDTQYF
v_gene: TRBV5-1; j_gene: TRBJ1-6; CDR3aa: CASSESQGATYNSPLHF
v_gene: TRBV18; j_gene: TRBJ2-5; CDR3aa: CASSPPRGETQYF
v_gene: TRBV9; j_gene: TRBJ2-7; CDR3aa: CASSLSGDSYEQYF
v_gene: TRBV19; j_gene: TRBJ1-4; CDR3aa: CASSMGLVPTNEKLFF
v_gene: TRBV13; j_gene: TRBJ2-7; CDR3aa: CASQSVTGYGEQYF
v_gene: TRBV6-4; j_gene: TRBJ2-3; CDR3aa: CASSQSSGGADTQYF
v_gene: TRBV5-5; j_gene: TRBJ1-3; CDR3aa: CASHRGSGNTIYF
v_gene: TRBV21-1; j_gene: TRBJ1-6; CDR3aa: CASSKGRQDVDRNSPLHF
v_gene: TRBV7-2; j_gene: TRBJ2-1; CDR3aa: CASSRDYFPDEQFF
v_gene: TRBV7-2; j_gene: TRBJ1-2; CDR3aa: CASSPSTALRGYTF
v_gene: TRBV5-1; j_gene: TRBJ2-7; CDR3aa: CASRPLPGLAAQGEQYF
v_gene: TRBV19; j_gene: TRBJ1-1; CDR3aa: CASSRDRGPTEAFF
v_gene: TRBV3-1/TRBV3-2; j_gene: TRBJ2-7; CDR3aa: CASSPWDRDYEQYF
v_gene: TRBV29-1; j_gene: TRBJ1-1; CDR3aa: CSVEDPGSEAFF
v_gene: TRBV29-1; j_gene: TRBJ2-2; CDR3aa: CSVGNQRGTGELFF
v_gene: TRBV2; j_gene: TRBJ1-1; CDR3aa: CASAPTGRTEAFF
v_gene: TRBV12-3/TRBV12-4; j_gene: TRBJ1-3; CDR3aa: CASSPLLNTIYF
v_gene: TRBV19; j_gene: TRBJ2-1; CDR3aa: CASRLRDSSSYNEQFF
v_gene: TRBV19; j_gene: TRBJ2-2; CDR3aa: CASSIDGGQGELFF
v_gene: TRBV30; j_gene: TRBJ2-7; CDR3aa: CALFYPFGNYEQYF
v_gene: TRBV5-1; j_gene: TRBJ2-7; CDR3aa: CASSDSRDRGSYEQYF
v_gene: TRBV6-1; j_gene: TRBJ1-5; CDR3aa: CASSDHRHQPQHF
v_gene: TRBV12-3/TRBV12-4; j_gene: TRBJ1-5; CDR3aa: CASSSVGLQPQHF
v_gene: TRBV6-6; j_gene: TRBJ1-2; CDR3aa: CASSHMVRRQGRDYGYTF
v_gene: TRBV3-1/TRBV3-2; j_gene: TRBJ1-1; CDR3aa: CASSLNTVTEAFF
v_gene: TRBV5-5; j_gene: TRBJ1-6; CDR3aa: CASSFRVAVYNSPLHF
v_gene: TRBV2; j_gene: TRBJ2-5; CDR3aa: CASSARLAEETQYF